Listed here are 23 T cell receptor beta chains from one sample, sequenced in a study of T cell repertoires in cytomegalovirus infection (dated by TCRdb to between 2018 and 2020). The listed sequencing device is Illumina HiSeq 1500. TCRdb handled the public reads itself, with Q25 trimming in fastp and clone calling in MiXCR, and kept productive beta chains. Each CDR3 protein appears once, grouped with its most common genes and DNA. The table for this sample lists more than 400,000 distinct CDR3 sequences; about a quarter of them were counted only once. The ten largest clones represent around 13% of the sample. The sequencing input was PBMCs. The receptors stem from a human donor in good health (CMV status not recorded). Some clones in this sample may be carry-over from other donors' samples.

This clonotype was seen at least ten times. The V gene is TRBV7-2, the J gene TRBJ2-7; 7 nucleotides align to TRBD2. The germline V gene encodes CDR1 SGHTA and CDR2 FQGNSA. The CDR3 sequence is 16 residues long. Trimming at V came to 2 bases and at J to 4 bases, leaving 11 bases not matched to a gene. CDR3 residues: CASSLRGGRAGYEQYF. The CDR3 DNA sequence: TGTGCCAGCAGCTTACGTGGGGGGAGGGCCGGGTACGAGCAGTACTTC.

This clonotype has a handful of counts. The V call is TRBV27, the J call TRBJ1-6; D remains ambiguous. CDR3 length: 14 residues. Trimming stripped 3 bases from V and 2 bases from J, with 5 bases between. The germline V gene has CDR1 MNHEY and CDR2 SMNVEV (reference sequence). CDR3 in amino acids: CASSFQPYNSPLHF. DNA for the CDR3: TGTGCCAGCAGTTTTCAGCCCTATAATTCACCCCTCCACTTT.

This clonotype was picked up a small number of times. The chain's CDR3 is CASSQVPATYEQYF. The CDR3 DNA sequence: TGCGCCAGCAGCCAAGTCCCGGCCACCTACGAGCAGTACTTC. This chain connects TRBV4-1 to TRBJ2-7, with D unresolved. The ends were cut back, 1 base at V and 2 bases at J, with 9 bases in the middle. Per the germline V gene, CDR1 is MGHRA and CDR2 is YSYEKL. The CDR3 length is 14 residues.

Only a few counts were recorded for this clonotype. V and J are TRBV6-1 and TRBJ2-7; D is perhaps TRBD2 (8 bases). The CDR3 contains 15 residues. Germline lookup yields CDR1 MNHNS and CDR2 SASEGT. V dropped 3 bases and J dropped 2 bases, with 14 bases sitting between them. The CDR3: CASSDGRDRAYEQYV. The CDR3, as DNA: TGTGCCAGCAGTGACGGGAGGGACAGAGCCTACGAGCAGTACGTC.

This clonotype was recorded many times. This rearrangement joins TRBV7-2 to TRBJ1-6; TRBD1 matches at 9 bases. Germline CDR1 and CDR2: SGHTA and FQGNSA. This CDR3 contains 15 residues. Losses at the gene ends were 5 bases for V and 8 bases for J; bases not matched to a gene: 7. CDR3 protein: CASSPWTGADSPLHF. In nucleotides, the CDR3 is TGTGCCAGCAGCCCTTGGACAGGGGCTGATTCACCCCTCCACTTT.

This clonotype was recorded many times. The rearrangement links TRBV11-2 to TRBJ2-1, with 14 bases identical to TRBD2. V trimming: 5 bases; J trimming: 7 bases; junction bases outside the gene matches: 10. The CDR3 consists of 17 residues. The germline gives CDR1 SGHAT, CDR2 FQNNGV. In DNA form, the CDR3 reads TGTGCCAGCAGCCCGAGACTAGCGGGAGGGCCGGTTAATGAGCAGTTCTTC. It codes for CASSPRLAGGPVNEQFF.

The chain couples TRBV4-1 to TRBJ1-5; D unclear. CDR3 length: 15 residues. V was cut by 0 bases and J by 4 bases, with 10 bases left in between. Germline CDR1 and CDR2: MGHRA and YSYEKL. DNA for the CDR3: TGCGCCAGCAGCCAAGATCGCAGCCGGAATCAGCCCCAGCATTTT. It is translated as CASSQDRSRNQPQHF.

This clonotype was detected a few times. The chain links TRBV28 to TRBJ2-1, with D unclear. Germline assignment: CDR1 MDHEN and CDR2 SYDVKM. Trimming took 4 bases from V and 8 from J, leaving 6 bases between them. This CDR3 has 11 residues. The CDR3 region is CASSSLYEQFF. As DNA, the CDR3 is TGTGCCAGCAGTTCCCTATATGAGCAGTTCTTC.

In its sample, this clonotype was seen a few times. This rearrangement joins TRBV5-1 to TRBJ1-1, with 8 bases fitting TRBD1. CDR1 and CDR2 from the germline V gene are SGHRS and YFSETQ. V shed 1 base and J 1 base; nucleotides not matched to a gene: 9. The CDR3 has 17 residues. CDR3 protein: CASSLRGTGAKNTEAFF. The DNA of the CDR3 is TGCGCCAGCAGCTTGAGAGGGACAGGAGCTAAGAACACTGAAGCTTTCTTT.

This clonotype was found many times. The genes are TRBV7-2 and TRBJ2-7; TRBD2 matches at 9 bases. The CDR3 sequence is 15 residues long. V trimming: 8 bases; J trimming: 4 bases; junction bases outside the gene matches: 12. Germline CDR1 reads SGHTA; CDR2 reads FQGNSA. This CDR3 reads CASSVAGGDQYEQYV. The DNA for the CDR3 is TGTGCCAGCTCTGTGGCGGGAGGGGATCAGTACGAGCAGTACGTC.

The table lists this clonotype with a few counts. V usage is TRBV14 and J usage is TRBJ2-7; no clear D. CDR3 length: 12 residues. Trimming stripped 2 bases from V and 4 bases from J, with 6 bases between. Germline-derived CDR1 and CDR2 are SGHDN and FVKESK. The CDR3 DNA follows: TGTGCCAGCAGCCAAAGTAGGTACGAGCAGTACTTC. Residues: CASSQSRYEQYF.

This sequence joins TRBV5-4 and TRBJ2-5; possible D gene TRBD2, 5 bases. Germline-derived CDR1 and CDR2 are SGHNT and YYREEE (reference sequence). CDR3 size: 17 residues. The germline V and J ends were trimmed by 1 base and 3 bases, with 19 bases remaining between them. CDR3 amino acids: CASSLLGFGLAKETQYF. The CDR3 DNA reads TGTGCCAGCAGCTTGCTTGGTTTCGGGCTAGCTAAAGAGACCCAGTACTTC.

In nucleotides, the CDR3 is TGTGCCACCAACCTGGAGGAGGGGAAGCAGTTCTTC. It translates to CATNLEEGKQFF. The V call is TRBV10-3, the J call TRBJ2-1, with a weak D call TRBD2 (6 bases). This CDR3 region has 12 residues. V lost 10 bases and J 11 bases, leaving 18 bases between the germline ends. CDR1 and CDR2 (germline): ENHRY, SYGVKD.

This chain uses TRBV4-3 with TRBJ2-1, with TRBD2 matching over 10 bases. The V segment lost 2 bases and the J segment 3 bases; nucleotides outside the gene matches: 1. The length of the CDR3 is 15 residues. Germline CDR1 LGHNA, CDR2 YSLEER. In DNA form, the CDR3 reads TGCGCCAGCAGCCAATGGACTAGCGGCTACAATGAGCAGTTCTTC. Protein: CASSQWTSGYNEQFF.

This clonotype was observed a few times. The chain joins TRBV2 to TRBJ2-1; TRBD1 matches at 10 bases. J lost 6 bases, V lost 8 bases, and 7 bases had no gene match. This CDR3 comprises 14 residues. In germline, CDR1 is SNHLY, CDR2 FYNNEI. CDR3: CASLGTGAPNEQFF. In DNA form, the CDR3 reads TGTGCCAGCCTCGGGACAGGGGCACCCAATGAGCAGTTCTTC.

This clonotype was seen only a few times. This sequence joins TRBV7-8 and TRBJ2-6; unclear D gene. CDR1 SGHVS and CDR2 FQNEAQ come from the germline V gene. Trimming stripped 5 bases from V and 8 bases from J, with 19 bases between. The CDR3 is made up of 16 amino acids. Written as DNA, the CDR3 is TGTGCCAGCAGCCCATCCTCGACCCAGTCCTCCAACGTCCTGACTTTC. This codes for CASSPSSTQSSNVLTF.

V gene TRBV9 combines with J gene TRBJ2-2, with 8 bases identical to TRBD2. The CDR3 consists of 15 residues. V lost 3 bases and J lost 0; bases outside the gene matches: 1. Germline values: CDR1 SGDLS, CDR2 YYNGEE. The CDR3 sequence: CASSDSGANTGELFF. The CDR3 nucleotides are TGTGCCAGCAGCGATAGCGGGGCGAACACCGGGGAGCTGTTTTTT.

The gene calls are TRBV5-1 and TRBJ2-3, with 8 bases aligning to TRBD2. V shed 3 bases and J 6 bases; nucleotides not matched to a gene: 12. CDR3 length equals 16 residues. Looked up from germline, CDR1 is SGHRS and CDR2 is YFSETQ. Here the CDR3 DNA reads TGCGCCAGCAGCTCAGCTACGACTAGCGCGACGGATACGCAGTATTTT. This sequence encodes CASSSATTSATDTQYF. Using reference TRBV5-1 and TRBJ2-3 for the parts outside the CDR3, the full variable domain is KAGVTQTPRYLIKTRGQQVTLSCSPISGHRSVSWYQQTPGQGLQFLFEYFSETQRNKGNFPGRFSGRQFSNSRSEMNVSTLELGDSALYLCASSSATTSATDTQYFGPGTRLTVL.

This clonotype was observed many times. This sequence joins TRBV12-3 or TRBV12-4 and TRBJ2-1, with 7 bases fitting TRBD2. Trimming at V came to 5 bases and at J to 8 bases, leaving 9 bases not matched to a gene. The CDR3 consists of 14 residues. DNA for the CDR3: TGTGCCAGCAGTCACCACAGCGGGAACTATGAGCAGTTCTTC. This codes for CASSHHSGNYEQFF.

This clonotype was recorded a few times. The V and J genes are TRBV5-6 and TRBJ2-1; the match to TRBD2 covers 11 bases. CDR1 and CDR2 (germline): SGHDT, YYEEEE. This CDR3 is 14 amino acids long. Losses at the gene ends were 4 bases for V and 11 bases for J; bases not matched to a gene: 8. The CDR3 region is CASSTGLAEIQQFF. DNA of the CDR3: TGTGCCAGCAGCACGGGACTAGCGGAAATCCAGCAGTTCTTC.

The chain links TRBV13 to TRBJ2-6, with TRBD1 matching over 7 bases. The CDR3 covers 17 residues. V lost 1 base to trimming and J lost 4 bases; unmatched junction nucleotides: 7. Germline assignment: CDR1 PRHDT and CDR2 FYEKMQ (reference sequence). In DNA form, the CDR3 reads TGTGCCAGCAGCTTAGTTAAGGGGGCAACAGGGGCCAACGTCCTGACTTTC. Protein: CASSLVKGATGANVLTF.

This clonotype was picked up many times. V is TRBV12-3 or TRBV12-4 and J is TRBJ1-6; 9 positions agree with TRBD1. The CDR3 runs to 14 residues. Trimming removed 2 bases from V and 10 bases from J; junction bases left unmatched: 3. CDR3 sequence (DNA): TGTGCCAGCAGTTTAAGACAGGGGGGATCACCCCTCCACTTT. It is translated as CASSLRQGGSPLHF.

CDR3 sequence reads: CASTPNPGPNPAGLCTDTQYF. Written as DNA, the CDR3 is TGCGCCAGCACCCCGAATCCCGGACCGAATCCCGCGGGACTATGCACAGATACGCAGTATTTT. The genes are TRBV4-3 and TRBJ2-3, with 7 bases fitting TRBD2. This CDR3 spans 21 amino acids. CDR1 and CDR2 from the germline V gene are LGHNA and YSLEER. Trimming removed 7 bases from V and 1 base from J; junction bases left unmatched: 26.